This entry lists 20 T cell receptor beta chains sequenced from one sample in a study of OX40 agonist ivuxolimab in advanced cancers. The method was immunoSEQ multiplex PCR; TCRdb's version includes in-frame clones alone and lacks a portion of them. The data contain about 36,000 clones, about 70% of them seen just once; the ten biggest clones take up around 20%. This specimen was CD4+ or CD8+ T cells sorted from blood, taken in a trial of the OX40 agonist ivuxolimab. These TCRs come from an adult with an advanced solid tumor such as melanoma, head and neck, liver or kidney cancer.

The CDR3 nucleotides are TGCGCCAGCAGCTTGGAGGGACAGGGCACTGAAGCTTTCTTT. Its translation is CASSLEGQGTEAFF. This chain links TRBV5-1 with TRBJ1-1; the match to TRBD1 covers 9 bases. Trimming cost V 0 bases and J 4 bases; bases outside gene matches: 1. Germline assignment: CDR1 SGHRS and CDR2 YFSETQ. The CDR3 has 14 amino acids.

This clone is medium-sized by share. The genes are TRBV10-1 and TRBJ2-7; tentative D call: TRBD1 (5 bases). The V gene's germline CDR1 is WNHNN and CDR2 SYGVQD (reference sequence). There are 13 residues in the CDR3. V lost 3 bases to trimming and J lost 5 bases, with 11 bases between them. The chain's CDR3 is CASSDQGNNEQYF. The CDR3 DNA sequence: TGCGCCAGCAGTGACCAGGGAAACAACGAGCAGTACTTC.

The V gene is TRBV18, the J gene TRBJ2-6; either TRBD1 or TRBD2 may supply D (5 bases each). CDR1 and CDR2 (germline): KGHSH, LQKENI. The V and J ends lost 5 bases and 0 bases respectively, with 14 bases between them. The length of the CDR3 is 17 residues. The CDR3 sequence: CASSAGTVFSGANVLTF. Here the CDR3 DNA reads TGTGCCAGCTCAGCCGGGACGGTTTTCTCTGGGGCCAACGTCCTGACTTTC.

This chain links TRBV30 with TRBJ2-2; 7 nucleotides agree with TRBD1. Germline V CDR1 and CDR2: GTSNPN, SVGIG (reference sequence). V was pared by 5 bases and J by 3 bases, with 9 bases of the junction left unmatched. This CDR3 is 15 amino acids long. The DNA of the CDR3 is TGTGCCTGGCATATGGGGGACAGTGACACCGGGGAGCTGTTTTTT. Protein product: CAWHMGDSDTGELFF.

This clone was found a few times. This chain connects TRBV4-1 to TRBJ2-3; no clear D. The V end lost 0 bases, the J end lost 0 bases, and 4 bases lay between the germline ends. There are 14 residues in the CDR3. CDR1 is MGHRA and CDR2 is YSYEKL in the germline V gene. The CDR3 DNA follows: TGCGCCAGCAGCCAAGAATGGAGCACAGATACGCAGTATTTT. It yields the protein CASSQEWSTDTQYF.

This clone was seen a handful of times. This sequence joins TRBV4-2 and TRBJ2-1; 11 nucleotides align to TRBD2. The germline V gene encodes CDR1 LGHNA and CDR2 YNFKEQ. The CDR3 runs to 16 residues. Losses at the gene ends were 4 bases for V and 8 bases for J; bases not matched to a gene: 10. The chain's CDR3 is CASSLRGLAGGYEQFF. The CDR3 DNA follows: TGTGCCAGCAGCCTGCGGGGGCTAGCGGGGGGTTATGAGCAGTTCTTC.

This clone was detected only a few times. J is TRBJ2-7 and V is TRBV29-1; TRBD1 might be the D (6 bases). CDR1 and CDR2 from the germline V gene are SQVTM and ANQGSEA. This CDR3 has 11 amino acids. V was trimmed by 4 bases and J by 7 bases, leaving 11 bases between them. The chain's CDR3 is CSVVDSWEQYF. CDR3 sequence (DNA): TGCAGCGTTGTGGACAGTTGGGAGCAGTACTTC.

This clone was detected only a few times. V and J are TRBV5-1 and TRBJ1-2; D is uncertain. CDR1 and CDR2 from the germline V gene are SGHRS and YFSETQ. The CDR3 totals 10 residues. V shed 10 bases and J shed 8 bases, with 12 bases lying between them. The CDR3 here is CAERFSGYTF. The DNA of the CDR3 is TGCGCCGAAAGGTTCAGCGGCTACACCTTC.

CDR3 bases: TGTGCCAGCAGCTTTCGGACAGGGGATGAAAAACTGTTTTTT. As protein: CASSFRTGDEKLFF. V usage is TRBV7-9 and J usage is TRBJ1-4; TRBD1 matches at 9 bases. The CDR3 has 14 amino acids. Germline CDR1 and CDR2: SEHNR and FQNEAQ (reference sequence). V shed 3 bases, J shed 6 bases, and the junction held 2 bases outside the gene matches. The full variable domain, in which reference TRBV7-9 and TRBJ1-4 provide the parts outside the CDR3, is DTGVSQNPRHKITKRGQNVTFRCDPISEHNRLYWYRQTLGQGPEFLTYFQNEAQLEKSRLLSDRFSAERPKGSFSTLEIQRTEQGDSAMYLCASSFRTGDEKLFFGSGTQLSVL.

V gene TRBV5-1 combines with J gene TRBJ2-1; TRBD1 agrees at 9 bases. Per the germline V gene, CDR1 is SGHRS and CDR2 is YFSETQ. J lost 6 bases, V lost 4 bases, and 5 bases had no gene match. The CDR3 is 14 amino acids. CDR3 loop: CASSRDRVLNEQFF. The DNA of the CDR3 is TGCGCCAGCAGCCGGGACAGGGTTCTCAATGAGCAGTTCTTC.

This chain joins TRBV5-3 and TRBJ2-3, with TRBD2 identical over 13 bases. TRBV5-3 carries the ORF label, with uncertain function. The trim removed 3 bases at V and 3 bases at J, leaving 10 bases unmatched. CDR3 length: 18 amino acids. The CDR3 bases are TGTGCCAGAAGCTGGACTAGCGGGGGACCGCATGTAACAGATACGCAGTATTTT. Protein product: CARSWTSGGPHVTDTQYF.

This clone has a handful of counts. This chain links TRBV9 with TRBJ2-3; D call uncertain. CDR3 length: 14 residues. Per the germline V gene, CDR1 is SGDLS and CDR2 is YYNGEE. V lost 0 bases, J lost 2 bases, and 7 bases lay in between. CDR3 amino acids: CASSVEWATDTQYF. The DNA of the CDR3 is TGTGCCAGCAGCGTAGAATGGGCCACAGATACGCAGTATTTT.

CDR3 protein: CASIKEMNTEAFF. The CDR3 DNA reads as TGTGCCAGCATAAAGGAGATGAACACTGAAGCTTTCTTT. V gene TRBV6-1 combines with J gene TRBJ1-1; D call uncertain. Trimming took off 7 bases at V and 0 bases at J, with 9 bases between the two ends. Germline CDR1 reads MNHNS; CDR2 reads SASEGT. The CDR3 has 13 amino acids.

This clone was detected only a few times. This sequence joins TRBV10-1 and TRBJ1-1; TRBD1 matches 8 bases. This CDR3 contains 14 residues. V lost 5 bases, J lost 4 bases, and 6 bases stayed unmatched. Germline CDR1 reads WNHNN; CDR2 reads SYGVQD (reference sequence). The CDR3 nucleotides read TGCGCCAGCAGTAGATCTGGACAGGGCACTGAAGCTTTCTTT. Its translation is CASSRSGQGTEAFF.

This chain uses TRBV5-1 with TRBJ2-1; 10 positions agree with TRBD1. Germline CDR1 is SGHRS and CDR2 is YFSETQ. The CDR3 sequence is 14 residues long. After removal of 4 bases from V and 14 bases from J, the junction contained 12 bases not matched to a gene. Written as DNA, the CDR3 is TGCGCCAGCAGCCTATCAACTCGGACAGGGGGGGAGTTCTTC. Translation: CASSLSTRTGGEFF.

The J gene is TRBJ2-1, the V gene TRBV9, with D possibly being TRBD1 or TRBD2 (5 bases each). Germline lookup yields CDR1 SGDLS and CDR2 YYNGEE. This CDR3 region has 17 residues. V lost 4 bases to trimming and J lost 6 bases, with 23 bases between them. The DNA of the CDR3 is TGTGCCAGCAGCCCTCACCCCCGGTCTAGGGGAGTCAATGAGCAGTTCTTC. Translation: CASSPHPRSRGVNEQFF.

The V and J genes are TRBV25-1 and TRBJ2-7; D gene ambiguous. CDR1 MGHDK and CDR2 SYGVNS come from the germline V gene. V was pared by 3 bases and J by 2 bases, with 17 bases between. The CDR3 extends over 16 amino acids. CDR3 in amino acids: CASSELTFQVTYEQYV. In nucleotides, the CDR3 is TGTGCCAGCAGTGAGCTGACCTTTCAAGTTACCTACGAGCAGTACGTC.

This rearrangement joins TRBV2 to TRBJ1-5; 11 bases align to TRBD1. Germline V gives CDR1 SNHLY, CDR2 FYNNEI. The CDR3 covers 15 residues. J lost 6 bases, V lost 5 bases, and 6 bases had no gene match. The chain's CDR3 is CASSKGQGESQPQHF. CDR3 DNA: TGTGCCAGCAGTAAGGGACAGGGGGAAAGTCAGCCCCAGCATTTT.

CDR3 residues: CATYGMNTEAFF. As DNA, the CDR3 is TGTGCCACTTACGGGATGAACACTGAAGCTTTCTTT. V is TRBV15 and J is TRBJ1-1; D is unclear. V was shortened by 9 bases and J by 0 bases, with 8 bases between the two germline ends. Germline V gene lookup returns CDR1 LNHNV and CDR2 YYDKDF (reference sequence). The length of the CDR3 is 12 residues.

V and J are TRBV29-1 and TRBJ1-4, with D possibly matching TRBD1 (6 bases). There are 12 residues in the CDR3. Between the trimmed V and J ends, which lost 6 bases and 5 bases, there was a span of 10 bases. Germline-derived CDR1 and CDR2 are SQVTM and ANQGSEA. The DNA for the CDR3 is TGCAGCGTATCGGGGGGCAATGAAAAACTGTTTTTT. Translated, it gives CSVSGGNEKLFF. The whole variable domain, remainder taken from reference TRBV29-1 and TRBJ1-4, is SAVISQKPSRDICQRGTSLTIQCQVDSQVTMMFWYRQQPGQSLTLIATANQGSEATYESGFVIDKFPISRPNLTFSTLTVSNMSPEDSSIYLCSVSGGNEKLFFGSGTQLSVL.